This TCR beta chain came from a study of blood T cell repertoires in COVID-19. Those who participated ranged in age from roughly 18 to 90 years and resided in around 22 US areas. Per the original data handling: Reference gene primer amplification gave nucleated cell count estimates. Generated by immunoSEQ multiplex PCR, the TCRdb table keeps only in-frame clones and is missing some. The DNA was the basis for D and trimming; V, J and clone size are from that table. The sample shows approximately 220,000 clones, roughly four fifths of them seen only once. Germline V gene sequence: CDR1 MNHEY, CDR2 SMNVEV (reference sequence). Trimming took 4 bases from V and 7 from J; bases not matched to a gene: 7. The CDR3 has 14 residues.

The receptor comes from a middle-aged woman who had been exposed to COVID-19. Sequencing input: PBMCs or T cells enriched from blood (not recorded which). The V call is TRBV27, the J call TRBJ2-7; 10 nucleotides align to TRBD1. In DNA form, the CDR3 reads TGTGCCAGCAGTTCAAGGACAGGGGGGATAGAGCAGTACTTC. It translates to CASSSRTGGIEQYF.